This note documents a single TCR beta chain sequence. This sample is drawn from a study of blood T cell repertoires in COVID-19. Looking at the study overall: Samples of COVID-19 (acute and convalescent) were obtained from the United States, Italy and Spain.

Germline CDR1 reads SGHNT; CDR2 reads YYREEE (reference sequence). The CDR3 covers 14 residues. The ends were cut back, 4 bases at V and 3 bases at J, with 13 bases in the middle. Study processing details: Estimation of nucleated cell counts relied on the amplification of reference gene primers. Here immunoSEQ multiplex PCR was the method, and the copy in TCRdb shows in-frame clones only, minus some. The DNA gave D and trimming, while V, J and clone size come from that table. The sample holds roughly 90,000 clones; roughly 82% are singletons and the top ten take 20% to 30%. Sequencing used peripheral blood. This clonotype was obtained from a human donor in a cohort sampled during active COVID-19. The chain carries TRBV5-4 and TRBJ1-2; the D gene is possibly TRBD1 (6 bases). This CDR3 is CASSIKQGDYGYTF. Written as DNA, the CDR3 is TGTGCCAGCAGCATAAAACAGGGAGACTATGGCTACACCTTC.